These 12 T cell receptor beta chains were sequenced from one sample in a study of early T cells in non-severe SARS-CoV-2 infection. Via MiXCR, TCRdb re-called the 5' RACE reads, giving one row per CDR3 protein. The sample has 61,000 or so distinct CDR3 sequences; around 12% are singletons. The sample consisted of whole blood, taken at baseline. These receptors were collected from an adult who was a healthcare worker with PCR-confirmed SARS-CoV-2 infection or an uninfected control (not recorded which). The donor label of this sample is uncertain.

This clonotype has more than one count but fewer than ten. The chain joins TRBV20-1 to TRBJ1-2, with 7 nucleotides matching TRBD1. After removal of 6 bases from V and 6 bases from J, the junction contained 10 bases not matched to a gene. CDR3 size: 13 residues. Per the germline V gene, CDR1 is DFQATT and CDR2 is SNEGSKA (reference sequence). CDR3 loop: CSALKGTENGYTF. CDR3 nucleotide sequence: TGCAGTGCCCTGAAAGGGACAGAAAATGGCTACACCTTC.

This clonotype has only one observation. V gene TRBV3-1 combines with J gene TRBJ1-1; D perhaps matches TRBD1 (6 bases). There are 14 residues in the CDR3. The V gene lost 3 bases and the J gene lost 4 bases, with 12 bases spanning the gap. Looked up from germline, CDR1 is LGHDT and CDR2 is YNNKEL (reference sequence). In DNA, the CDR3 is TGTGCCAGCAGCCAGGGGGGGCTTTCCACTGAAGCTTTCTTT. This encodes CASSQGGLSTEAFF.

In this sample, this clonotype turned up a few times. The rearrangement joins TRBV5-6 to TRBJ2-5, with a weak D call TRBD2 (6 bases). Per germline, CDR1 SGHDT and CDR2 YYEEEE. This CDR3 contains 13 residues. Trimming took off 2 bases at V and 5 bases at J, with 10 bases between the two ends. The CDR3 DNA follows: TGTGCCAGCAGCTTCGGGACTTTCGAGACCCAGTACTTC. Translating it yields CASSFGTFETQYF.

This clonotype was picked up many times. This chain uses TRBV12-3 or TRBV12-4 with TRBJ1-4, with D maybe TRBD1 (5 bases). The V gene lost 3 bases and the J gene lost 3 bases, with 8 bases spanning the gap. The CDR3 totals 14 residues. The CDR3 is CASSFGGANEKLFF. The DNA of the CDR3 is TGTGCCAGCAGTTTTGGGGGGGCTAATGAAAAACTGTTTTTT.

This clonotype was recorded a few times. This chain joins TRBV7-8 and TRBJ2-5, with TRBD2 matching over 7 bases. Trimming cost V 3 bases and J 0 bases; bases outside gene matches: 7. The CDR3 totals 16 residues. Germline assignment: CDR1 SGHVS and CDR2 FQNEAQ. CDR3 sequence reads: CASSFFGGGYQETQYF. The CDR3 region has the DNA TGTGCCAGCAGCTTTTTCGGCGGGGGATACCAAGAGACCCAGTACTTC.

This clonotype appeared a few times. In DNA form, the CDR3 reads TGTGCCAGCAGCTTAGAAGGGAGCATGCGGTCCTACAATGAGCAGTTCTTC. As protein: CASSLEGSMRSYNEQFF. The genes are TRBV11-2 and TRBJ2-1, with D possibly matching TRBD2 (5 bases). The V end was cut by 0 bases, the J end by 1 base, with 13 bases between. Germline CDR1 is SGHAT and CDR2 is FQNNGV. CDR3 size: 17 residues. The full variable domain, with the rest looked up from reference TRBV11-2 and TRBJ2-1, is EAGVAQSPRYKIIEKRQSVAFWCNPISGHATLYWYQQILGQGPKLLIQFQNNGVVDDSQLPKDRFSAERLKGVDSTLKIQPAKLEDSAVYLCASSLEGSMRSYNEQFFGPGTRLTVL.

This chain uses TRBV12-3 or TRBV12-4 with TRBJ2-1; D ambiguous. This CDR3 contains 13 residues. V was cut by 6 bases and J by 1 base, with 7 bases left in between. The CDR3 reads CASSPISYNEQFF. Here the CDR3 DNA reads TGTGCCAGCAGCCCAATATCCTACAATGAGCAGTTCTTC.

The rearrangement joins TRBV12-3 or TRBV12-4 to TRBJ1-5; the D gene is possibly TRBD1 (6 bases). Trimming took 6 bases from V and 0 from J, leaving 15 bases between them. The CDR3 totals 16 residues. The CDR3 loop is CASSPKTGYSNQPQHF. For the CDR3, the DNA is TGTGCCAGCAGCCCCAAGACAGGATATAGCAATCAGCCCCAGCATTTT.

This clonotype has a handful of counts. This chain joins TRBV6-1 and TRBJ2-7; possibly TRBD2 for D (5 bases). V lost 7 bases, J lost 2 bases, and 15 bases lay in between. The CDR3 sequence is 14 residues long. The germline V gene has CDR1 MNHNS and CDR2 SASEGT. CDR3 coding DNA: TGTGCCAGCAAATTAGCGCAGGCCACCTACGAGCAGTACGTC. Its protein is CASKLAQATYEQYV.

This clonotype was detected a few times. The chain joins TRBV7-2 to TRBJ2-7; TRBD1 matches at 9 bases. The CDR3 sequence is 14 residues long. The J segment lost 4 bases and the V segment lost 5 bases, leaving 6 bases of the junction unmatched. CDR1 is SGHTA and CDR2 is FQGNSA in the germline V gene. The CDR3 nucleotides are TGTGCCAGCAGCCCAAGGACAGGGGCATACGAGCAGTACGTC. This sequence encodes CASSPRTGAYEQYV.

This clonotype was seen only a few times. V is TRBV12-3 or TRBV12-4 and J is TRBJ1-5; no reliable D call. The CDR3 loop spans 12 amino acids. Trimming pared 2 bases from V and 11 bases from J, leaving 10 bases between. CDR3 loop: CASSLQPLAQHF. CDR3 nucleotides: TGTGCCAGCAGTTTACAACCCCTGGCCCAGCATTTT.

V usage is TRBV27 and J usage is TRBJ2-3, with D perhaps matching TRBD1 (6 bases). The germline CDR1 and CDR2 sequences are MNHEY and SMNVEV (reference sequence). Trimming took 7 bases from V and 0 from J, leaving 11 bases between them. This CDR3 spans 14 amino acids. The DNA of the CDR3 is TGTGCCAGCACAGACAGGTCTAGCACAGATACGCAGTATTTT. Translating it yields CASTDRSSTDTQYF.